This T cell receptor (beta chain) was sequenced during a study of blood T cells in healthy people across ages. Combining a sample-barcoded 5' primer with a J-beta primer mix, a second PCR ran for 7 to 11 cycles. TCRdb reprocessed the 5' RACE reads via MiXCR and lists one record per CDR3 protein. Here the sample spans about a million distinct CDR3 sequences, roughly two fifths being singletons. In its sample, this clonotype was seen a few times. No antigen is known for it. Points from the study as a whole: With age, beta diversity per million T cells declined roughly linearly, significantly by over 35.

The donors, aged about 6 to 90, were healthy Caucasians from Russia. The material sequenced was blood. The TCR was taken from a man between 18 and 35 years old in good health.

In DNA form, the CDR3 reads TGTGCCATCGGAGGGGCCTCCTACAATGAGCAGTTCTTC. Translation gives CAIGGASYNEQFF. The chain recombines TRBV10-3 with TRBJ2-1; D might be TRBD2 (6 bases). Trimming shortened V by 8 bases and J by 0 bases, and 8 bases separated the two germline ends. Germline CDR1 reads ENHRY; CDR2 reads SYGVKD. This CDR3 comprises 13 residues.